This note documents a single TCR beta chain sequence. The CDR3 totals 14 residues. Trimming cost V 5 bases and J 5 bases; bases outside gene matches: 1. Germline V lookup: CDR1 MNHEY, CDR2 SMNVEV (reference sequence). Reverse transcription of roughly 0.5 to 1 ug RNA was carried out with random hexamers. It was immunoSEQ multiplex PCR that amplified TCR beta CDR3 across 54 Vbeta and 13 Jbeta. Via MiXCR, TCRdb re-called the immunoSEQ multiplex PCR reads, giving one row per CDR3 protein. The table lists about 300,000 distinct CDR3 sequences, about 88% of them singletons, with roughly 0.17% in the top ten. This record belongs to a study of CD8 T cells in Susac syndrome. CD8+ and CD4+ T cells taken from blood had their TCR beta sequenced. TEMRA cells were FACS-enriched, unlike CD8+ and CD4+ T cells, which were negatively isolated.

Input material: CD8+ T cells from PBMCs. The chain is built from TRBV27 and TRBJ2-1; TRBD2 matches 12 bases. The TCR was taken from a human donor with multiple sclerosis. CDR3 sequence reads: CASSRLAGDNEQFF. In DNA, the CDR3 is TGTGCCAGCAGTAGACTAGCGGGAGACAATGAGCAGTTCTTC.